Sequencing of this T cell receptor beta chain was carried out in a study of CD8+ T cells in alopecia areata (dated by TCRdb to between 2017 and 2018). At the level of the whole study: High-throughput TCRbeta sequencing was used to examine T cell clonal expansion in alopecia areata in both the C3H/HeJ mouse model and human patients. On the human side, TCRbeta sequencing was run on scalp tissue and on sorted CD4+ and CD8+ peripheral blood T cells from healthy controls and from alopecia areata patients with either patchy or totalis/universalis disease. Scalp clonality was compared across normal scalp (n=4), patchy alopecia areata scalp (n=8), and alopecia totalis/universalis scalp (n=8). The RNA source kit depended on sample type: the PAXgene miRNA kit for fixed scalp, the miRNeasy kit for PBMCs, and the RNeasy kit for mouse skin. immunoSEQ multiplex PCR using 35 Vbeta forward primers and 13 Jbeta reverse primers was used to amplify TCRbeta CDR3 regions. General findings and caveats noted by the study authors: Shared TCR sequences between patients were less evident than in mice, which may be partly attributable to HLA diversity in the patient population. Resident alphabeta T cells in normal human skin are also sequenced, complicating scalp TCR repertoire analysis, unlike mouse skin dominated by gammadelta T cells. Higher clonality and more expanded CD8+ clones were observed in lesional scalp than in normal scalp, particularly in alopecia totalis/universalis, a finding suggestive of antigenic drive.

The library was obtained by the immunoSEQ multiplex PCR assay. RNA was extracted from all samples and reverse transcribed into cDNA, which served as template for TCR sequencing. SuperScript III was used for first-strand cDNA synthesis, primed with a 2:1 mix of oligo-dT and random hexamers. A synthetic immune receptor repertoire was used to gauge amplification bias, and whatever bias remained was removed computationally. From the authors' description of their analysis: Raw reads were preprocessed for error removal, and CDR3 was defined according to IMGT conventions as running from the conserved cysteine to phenylalanine. Clonality was computed as 1 minus the Shannon entropy, with the entropy normalized by log2 of the number of productive unique TCRs. Whether scalp clones were CD4 or CD8 was inferred by matching scalp TCRbeta sequences against CD4 and CD8 repertoires sorted from blood. Held by TCRdb, this immuneACCESS table contains in-frame sequences only and omits some clones. Under half of the omission traces to an unresolved V gene where checked; the cause of the rest is unknown. V, J and clone size are those of that table, while D and trimming were read from the DNA. Counted in this sample were 150,000 to 200,000 clones; roughly 50% of them appeared once. Jointly, the top ten make up around 5% of the sample.

On this clone itself: The clone's antigen remains unknown. It has no much larger one-base neighbor in the sample; base qualities were not kept.

The CDR3 measures 15 amino acids from cysteine to phenylalanine. The read is trimmed to its CDR3 DNA, 45 bases read in frame from base 1. Here V drops 3 bases and J drops 2 bases, and the junction holds 4 bases not matched to any gene. Per the germline V gene, SGHRS is the CDR1 and YFSETQ is the CDR2. PBMCs were separated by density centrifugation and stained for CD3, CD4 and CD8, after which CD4+ and CD8+ T cells were sorted on a FACSAria. Scalp biopsies and blood samples were obtained from unaffected controls. Sequencing was carried out using CD4+ T cells sorted from blood. This sequence uses TRBV5-1 and TRBJ2-2, with 7 bases aligning to TRBD2. The TCR was taken from a human donor in good health. CDR3 protein: CASSSGGGNTGELFF. The bases are TGCGCCAGCAGCTCGGGGGGAGGAAACACCGGGGAGCTGTTTTTT.